This entry is about one T cell receptor beta chain. This record comes from a study of control samples from healthy donors and cancer patients. Clones were read by immunoSEQ multiplex PCR, and TCRdb kept only the in-frame ones, dropping some. This sample has 150,000 to 200,000 clones, with roughly 92% found just once. Germline CDR1 LGHDT, CDR2 YNNKEL (reference sequence). This CDR3 is 11 amino acids long. The V gene lost 1 base and the J gene lost 6 bases, with 1 base spanning the gap. The origin of this receptor is a young woman in good health. Sequencing input: blood. The gene calls are TRBV3-1 (or the pseudogene TRBV3-2) and TRBJ2-1; no clear D. For the CDR3, the DNA is TGTGCCAGCAGCCAAGGCAATGAGCAGTTCTTC. Amino acid sequence: CASSQGNEQFF.